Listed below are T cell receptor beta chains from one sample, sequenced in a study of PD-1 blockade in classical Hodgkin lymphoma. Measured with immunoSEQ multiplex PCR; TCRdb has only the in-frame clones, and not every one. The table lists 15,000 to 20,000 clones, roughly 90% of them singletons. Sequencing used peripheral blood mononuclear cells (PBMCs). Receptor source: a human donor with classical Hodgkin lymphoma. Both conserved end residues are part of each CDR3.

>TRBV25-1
CASSGHRGNTEAFF
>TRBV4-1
CASSPSPAGTGSSEQYF
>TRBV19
CASMRRASGSTDTQYF
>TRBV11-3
CASSFQGVGYEQYF
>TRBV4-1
CASSQERTTGAGYRQPQHF
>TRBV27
CASSFSGQGRRTGELFF
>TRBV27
CASSLVVTDTQYF
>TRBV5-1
CASGLAGGYNEQFF
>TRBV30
CAWTSGRALNEQYF
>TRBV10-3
CAIRRDREVTEAFF
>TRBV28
CASSLSGGLGEKLFF
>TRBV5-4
CASSRTFGGEQYF
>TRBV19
CASGLAGDTAKNIQYF
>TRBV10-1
CASSESVGSYYEQYF
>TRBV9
CASSVAKTSGSLLNEQFF
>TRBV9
CASSVGLADLGYETQYF
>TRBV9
CASSVSLGDIQYF
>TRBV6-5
CASRLAAVDEQFF
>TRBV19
CASSRVSQPQHF
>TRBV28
CASSPNSWRGEQYF
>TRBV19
CASSSSGRITHEQYF
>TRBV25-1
CASSHDGGRGINIQYF
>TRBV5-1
CASSLGSSGNTIYF
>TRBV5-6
CASSPGQTPIYEQYF
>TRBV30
CAWRKLGETQYF
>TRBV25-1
CASSEDREAGELFF
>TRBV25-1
CASSGPKVWETQYF
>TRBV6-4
CASSEGNPTDTQYF
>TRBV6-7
CASGHVGNQPQHF